This T cell receptor (beta chain) came from a study of cytomegalovirus exposure and HLA in healthy donors (dated by TCRdb to 2017 to 2019). As for the study more broadly: An earlier analysis of approximately 550 of the donors reported 250 to 300 Gb of sequence data and around 120 million unique TCR beta sequences from 190 million or so T cells. Among about 360 genotyped donors of the cohort, an average of approximately 240,000 unique TCR beta nucleotide sequences were sequenced per donor, 15% to 20% of them non-productive. In a later genetic analysis, genome-wide SNP genotypes for about 55% of the 666 donors were used, and that subset was treated as a discovery cohort. To decide whether each TCR beta V gene segment behaved as functional or pseudogenic, an earlier analysis of some 600 of the donors relied on high-throughput TCR beta sequencing. To study patterns of TCR occurrence, a later analysis re-analyzed previously published TCR beta repertoires from more than 550 donors and added high-resolution HLA genotyping. The study was designed to test whether signatures of past pathogen exposure could be identified by cataloging public T cell receptors. Among the roughly 400 genotyped donors, around 81% belonged to the genetic ancestry cluster associated with self-reported Caucasian donors. Donor age, sex, ethnicity and CMV serostatus were compiled together with the repertoire data. The T cell repertoires of 666 subjects were profiled by immunosequencing and related to cytomegalovirus serostatus. Along with the roughly 670-subject first cohort, a separate validation cohort of 120 different subjects was used. Several DR-DQ haplotypes were handled as single units for association and clustering because linkage in the cohort was strong. To predict cytomegalovirus infection status, the study combined high-throughput TCR immunosequencing, statistical association of individual TCRs with disease status, and machine learning. The number of donors typed differed by locus, with about 629-640 for A, B, C, DRB1 and DQB1, around 500 for DQA1, approximately 570 for DPA1, and around 430 for DPB1. Approximately 300 gigabases of sequencing data and approximately 85 million unique TCR sequences were included in an early release covering several hundred HLA-typed donors. Both class I and class II loci were covered by HLA typing, at four-digit resolution. In the later analysis, no new phenotypic data were used to find candidate immune exposures; instead, reliance was placed on TCR beta sequences and their occurrence across donors. Every discovery cohort repertoire had been produced on one sequencing platform.

About this clone itself: Its target antigen remains unknown. No much larger clone exists at a distance of one base, and base qualities are not known.

The cohort was made up of 500 to 850 healthy bone marrow donors. At the time of sampling, every cohort member was nominally healthy, though immune exposures that went unrecorded were likely present. The donor tested CMV seropositive and was one of the 289 seropositive cohort members. A peripheral blood sample was provided by each donor, and peripheral blood mononuclear cells were used for TCR beta sequencing. Genomic DNA extraction from the blood cell samples was performed with the Qiagen DNeasy Blood Extraction Kit. Paper-wide results and their limitations: Broadly in line with IMGT annotations, most TCR beta V segments showed up in productive rearrangements about 90% or about 30% of the time in an earlier analysis of a few hundred of the donors. According to a later analysis, TCR association rates differed among HLA loci, with DRB1 alleles showing the most associated TCRs and HLA-C alleles showing the fewest. A later analysis reported that several top co-occurrence clusters appeared linked to parvovirus B19, influenza, CMV and Epstein-Barr virus. Because HLA typing was missing for some donors at each locus, association tests included only the typed subset. According to a later analysis, most CMV-associated TCR beta chains appeared to be HLA-restricted, and the HLA associations seemed to be driven largely by CMV exposure. A further reported finding was that TCR beta sequences accurately predicted the HLA-A and HLA-B alleles for most subjects in the first cohort. In vitro tests confirmed that a few of the cytomegalovirus-associated TCR beta chains recognize cytomegalovirus antigens. Only TCR beta chains were sequenced in this cohort, and the absence of alpha or paired-chain data limited detectable features. Correlated functional status among segregating V segments might reflect linkage disequilibrium, but an unknown experimental factor could not be ruled out. In a later genetic analysis, fewer N-insertions in productive TCRs were reported among donors in an Asian-associated ancestry cluster than the approximately 670-donor mean. A group of highly shared sequence variants was considered likely to be a technical artifact of the sequencing pipeline. In a later analysis, around 17,000 TCR beta sequences were associated with specific HLA alleles at a false discovery rate of 0.05. In a later analysis, HLA-associated TCR beta chains were found to be more clonally expanded and to have lower generation probabilities than equally common non-associated chains. Assigning TCR associations to individual alleles was difficult when HLA alleles, especially DR and DQ, strongly co-occurred. According to the authors, the approach could potentially be generalized to other disease states and immunological phenotypes. The study listed approximately 160 TCR beta chains as associated with cytomegalovirus. While some public TCRs were present in many individuals, most TCR sequences turned up only very rarely across donors. The only immune exposure information available for the cohort was CMV serostatus. In a later genetic analysis, a missense DCLRE1C variant was associated with V-gene and J-gene trimming of TCR beta chains, and the association was replicated in an independent cohort. Roughly uniform sequencing depth across donors was assumed in presence/absence analyses, although this assumption may not hold. The earlier analysis of around 600 of the donors excluded over 15 rarely observed V segments, including chromosome 9 orphons, because counts were too low. Some IMGT-functional V segments, including TRBV6-2 and TRBV6-3, could not be told apart with the 87-base-pair reads, so those segments were excluded. The classifier was reported to diagnose cytomegalovirus status with high specificity and sensitivity in both the original cohort and the validation cohort.

CDR1 SNHLY and CDR2 FYNNEI are derived from the germline V gene. The CDR3 runs 15 amino acids, cysteine and phenylalanine included. Only CDR3 DNA is held: 45 bases, read in frame from base 1. Trimming takes 6 bases off V and 0 bases off J; junction bases not matched to a gene: 5. Library preparation employed the immunoSEQ multiplex PCR assay. The multiplex PCR relied on a mix of 60 forward primers for TCR Vbeta segments and 13 reverse primers for TCR Jbeta segments. The CDR3 region of rearranged TCR beta genes was amplified from genomic DNA with a multiplex PCR assay. On the Illumina HiSeq System, the amplified TCR beta libraries were sequenced as 87-base-pair reads. In the paper's pipeline: A later analysis tallied around 87 million unique TCR beta chains across the 610 or so repertoires, and about 10 million of those chains were shared by two or more donors. To remove PCR and sequencing errors, raw reads were error-corrected and collapsed into unique sequences using a nearest-neighbor algorithm that merged closely related sequences. Alignment of CDR3 sequences to IMGT reference sequences was used to assign V, D and J gene segments. Each retained sequence needed at least a six-nucleotide match to both a V gene segment and a J gene segment. Rearrangements were called productive when the CDR3 lacked stop codons and stayed in frame with V and J; all others were non-productive. CDR3 was defined by IMGT convention, running from the second conserved V-encoded cysteine to the conserved J-encoded phenylalanine. In an earlier analysis of roughly 580 of the donors, sequences lacking an unambiguous match to a single V gene segment were excluded. An earlier analysis of some 610 of the donors called V segments functional above 56.7% productive rearrangements and segregating when the between-donor standard deviation exceeded 5%. To diagnose cytomegalovirus status from the catalog of TCR beta chain sequences, a statistical classification framework was built. In a later analysis, V and J genes were assigned by comparing TCR nucleotide sequences against IMGT/GENE-DB human TR gene sequences. A later analysis assigned CDR3 sequences and most-parsimonious VDJ recombination scenarios with the TCRdist pipeline. In a later analysis, each TCR beta chain was defined by its CDR3 amino acid sequence together with its V-gene family, and reads lacking a unique V-gene family were excluded. To address suspected cross-contamination and a sequencing artifact, a later analysis removed several hundred highly shared, low-generation-probability nucleotide sequences. A later analysis calculated a clonal expansion index for each public chain from normalized within-repertoire ranks of inferred template counts. A later analysis computed generation probabilities with a VDJ recombination model fitted to out-of-frame rearrangements, and checked the results against IGoR. Hypergeometric tests were used in a later analysis to score TCR-TCR, TCR-HLA and TCR-CMV co-occurrence, with a repertoire-size bias correction applied to the TCR pairs. In a later analysis, false discovery rates were estimated by permuting HLA or CMV assignments 20 times. A later analysis grouped co-occurring TCRs with DBSCAN, adding TCRdist sequence similarity when clustering within HLA-allele-positive subsets. Co-occurrence clustering excluded repertoires with fewer than 30,000 or more than 120,000 public chains, plus five with anomalous nucleotide sharing. TCRdb holds this immuneACCESS table with in-frame rearrangements only. Some clones are missing; in checked studies, unresolved V genes explain under half, and the rest has no known cause. The V and J calls and clone size were taken over from that table, and D and trimming were inferred from the DNA. The sample table shows roughly 100,000 clones, and around 81% are seen once. The ten top clones hold approximately 3.7% of the sample.

The chain joins TRBV2 to TRBJ2-7; 10 of the junction bases match TRBD2. The receptor comes from a female donor in good health and CMV-seropositive. Sequenced sample: PBMCs. The DNA sequence is given as TGTGCCAGCAGCGCCGGGACTAGCGCCTCCTACGAGCAGTACTTC. Its product reads: CASSAGTSASYEQYF.